The T cell receptor beta chain under discussion was sequenced for a study of T cells in Graves' hyperthyroidism and ophthalmopathy. RNA transcripts served as the template for amplifying TCR beta CDR3 regions. A first-round RT-PCR of the TCR CDR3 used the HTBI primer set. Via MiXCR, TCRdb re-called the multiplex PCR reads, giving one row per CDR3 protein. The sample has fewer than 350,000 distinct CDR3 sequences; approximately 19% are singletons. This clonotype was seen at least ten times. The antigen remains unidentified. This CDR3 is 13 amino acids long. CDR1 and CDR2 from the germline V gene are SGHRS and YFSETQ. V was shortened by 3 bases and J by 5 bases, with 9 bases between the two germline ends. Disease duration was under 3 months in the ophthalmopathy patients, who also had a Clinical Activity Score of at least 3 and a NOSPECS grade of at least 4. Fresh peripheral blood, roughly 9.8 ml of it, supplied the PBMCs.

Overall study results and limits: The model foresaw ophthalmopathy a median around 6 months prior to onset.

The sequencing input was blood. The origin of this receptor is a man between 45 and 60 years old with Graves' ophthalmopathy. The chain links TRBV5-1 to TRBJ2-1; D call uncertain. In DNA form, the CDR3 reads TGCGCCAGCAGCTCCTGGACCAACAATGAGCAGTTCTTC. The encoded protein is CASSSWTNNEQFF.